The following is a T cell receptor beta chain sequence with its context. Its antigen is undetermined. PCR employed 60 Vbeta and 13 Jbeta primers. Sequencing used immunoSEQ multiplex PCR; TCRdb keeps in-frame clones, though not all of them. The sample lists 98,000 or so clones; over 9% were seen once. The germline CDR1 and CDR2 sequences are SQVTM and ANQGSEA. V was pared by 1 base and J by 5 bases, with 13 bases of the junction left unmatched. The CDR3 is made up of 16 amino acids. These data are taken from a study of cytomegalovirus exposure and HLA in healthy donors. General study points: A list of approximately 160 TCR beta chains associated with cytomegalovirus was given.

In nominal health when sampled, donors likely had unrecorded immune exposures nonetheless. This rearrangement joins TRBV29-1 to TRBJ2-5; the match to TRBD2 covers 7 bases. Source material: PBMCs. The TCR was taken from a man between 40 and 49 years old in good health and CMV-seropositive. This CDR3 reads CSVEGSAREAGETQYF. The CDR3 DNA reads TGCAGCGTTGAAGGGAGCGCACGGGAGGCGGGGGAGACCCAGTACTTC.